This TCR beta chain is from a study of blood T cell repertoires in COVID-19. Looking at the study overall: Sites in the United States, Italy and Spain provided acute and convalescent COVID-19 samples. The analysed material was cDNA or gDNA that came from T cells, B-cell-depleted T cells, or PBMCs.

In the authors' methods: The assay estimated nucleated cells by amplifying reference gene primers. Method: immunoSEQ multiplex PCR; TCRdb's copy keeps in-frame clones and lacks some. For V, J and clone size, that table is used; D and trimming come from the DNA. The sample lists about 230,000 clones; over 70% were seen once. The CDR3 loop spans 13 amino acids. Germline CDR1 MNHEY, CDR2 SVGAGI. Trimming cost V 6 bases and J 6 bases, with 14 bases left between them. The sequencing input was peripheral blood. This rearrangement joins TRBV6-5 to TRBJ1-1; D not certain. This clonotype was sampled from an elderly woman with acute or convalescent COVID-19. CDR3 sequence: CASSRDGVSEAFF. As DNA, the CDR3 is TGTGCCAGCAGCCGCGACGGGGTCTCTGAAGCTTTCTTT.